This T cell receptor beta chain was documented in a study of OX40 agonist ivuxolimab in advanced cancers. Study results and caveats: Those patients achieving a partial response at 0.1-3.0 mg/kg showed among the lowest clonal expansion.

This clone was recorded a few times. What it binds is unknown. With autoimmune disease history or systemic immunosuppression, patients were excluded. The V and J ends lost 5 bases and 0 bases, in that order; junction bases with no gene match: 10. The length of the CDR3 is 17 residues. Germline V CDR1 and CDR2: SGHVS, FNYEAQ. Profiling relied on immunoSEQ multiplex PCR, and the TCRdb table lists in-frame clones only, not all of them. The sample contains approximately 57,000 clones, approximately 80% of which appear only once. This chain connects TRBV7-6 to TRBJ1-3, with 7 nucleotides matching TRBD1. The receptor comes from an adult with an advanced solid tumor such as melanoma, head and neck, liver or kidney cancer. Sequenced here: CD4+ or CD8+ T cells sorted from blood, sampled in a trial of the OX40 agonist ivuxolimab. The CDR3 here is CASSPVGRGASGNTIYF. DNA for the CDR3: TGTGCCAGCAGCCCTGTTGGCAGGGGGGCCTCTGGAAACACCATATATTTT.